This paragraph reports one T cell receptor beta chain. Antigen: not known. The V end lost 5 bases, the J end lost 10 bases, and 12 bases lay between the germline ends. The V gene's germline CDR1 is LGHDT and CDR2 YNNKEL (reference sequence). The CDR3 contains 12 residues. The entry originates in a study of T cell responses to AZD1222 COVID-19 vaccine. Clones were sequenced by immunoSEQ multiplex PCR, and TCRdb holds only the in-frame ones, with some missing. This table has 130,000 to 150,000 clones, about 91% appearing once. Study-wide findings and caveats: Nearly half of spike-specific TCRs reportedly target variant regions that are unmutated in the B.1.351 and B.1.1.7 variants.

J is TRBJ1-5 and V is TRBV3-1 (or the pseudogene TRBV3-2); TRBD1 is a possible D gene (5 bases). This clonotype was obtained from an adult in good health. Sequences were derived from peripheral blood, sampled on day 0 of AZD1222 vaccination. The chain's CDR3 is CASSNGGEPQHF. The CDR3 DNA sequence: TGTGCCAGCAGCAACGGAGGGGAACCCCAGCATTTT.